These 19 T cell receptor beta chains share one sample of origin, sequenced in a study of regulatory T cells in long-lasting Graves disease. Time point given: newly diagnosed GD, antithyroid drugs for less than 3 months. PBMC-extracted RNA yielded the TCR library. For TCR beta, libraries came from iRepertoire HTBI primers and Arm-PCR of CDR3 regions. Using its own MiXCR run on the multiplex PCR reads, TCRdb lists one record per CDR3 protein. The sample yields roughly 500,000 distinct CDR3 sequences, around 11% seen once. These data were also reused for a study on T cells in Graves' hyperthyroidism and ophthalmopathy.

The sequenced sample was peripheral blood mononuclear cells (PBMCs), obtained at new diagnosis, from a patient treated with antithyroid drugs. The source is a woman under 40 with Graves disease.

This clonotype was observed at least ten times. This chain connects TRBV29-1 to TRBJ2-5; D call uncertain. CDR1 and CDR2 (germline): SQVTM, ANQGSEA. The CDR3 covers 12 residues. V was clipped by 6 bases and J by 4 bases, with 12 bases between them. The CDR3 protein is CSVDRYRETQYF. Here the CDR3 DNA reads TGCAGCGTGGACCGGTACCGAGAGACCCAGTACTTC. Looking up the rest from reference TRBV29-1 and TRBJ2-5 gives the full variable domain: SAVISQKPSRDICQRGTSLTIQCQVDSQVTMMFWYRQQPGQSLTLIATANQGSEATYESGFVIDKFPISRPNLTFSTLTVSNMSPEDSSIYLCSVDRYRETQYFGPGTRLLVL.

This clonotype was detected ten times or more. This chain links TRBV15 with TRBJ2-1, with 7 positions matching TRBD2. Unmatched junction bases numbered 5, after V lost 4 bases and J lost 11 bases. CDR1 is LNHNV and CDR2 is YYDKDF in the germline V gene (reference sequence). This CDR3 is 12 amino acids long. The CDR3 protein is CATSTQRGQQFF. CDR3 in DNA: TGTGCCACCAGCACCCAGCGGGGTCAGCAGTTCTTC.

This clonotype was picked up a small number of times. This rearrangement joins TRBV4-2 to TRBJ2-6; D remains unclear. The CDR3 consists of 20 residues. Germline V gene data show CDR1 as LGHNA and CDR2 as YNFKEQ. Trimming shortened V by 0 bases and J by 2 bases, and 20 bases separated the two germline ends. The CDR3 region is CASSQDWRPLVLTGANVLTF. The CDR3 DNA reads TGTGCCAGCAGCCAAGATTGGCGGCCGCTCGTCCTTACTGGGGCCAACGTCCTGACTTTC.

The chain carries TRBV9 and TRBJ2-7; 10 positions match TRBD2. V lost 0 bases and J lost 3; bases outside the gene matches: 3. The germline V gene encodes CDR1 SGDLS and CDR2 YYNGEE. The CDR3 is 15 amino acids. This CDR3 reads CASSVASGSFYEQYF. The CDR3 DNA follows: TGTGCCAGCAGCGTAGCTAGCGGGAGTTTCTACGAGCAGTACTTC.

This clonotype was seen many times. The rearrangement links TRBV27 to TRBJ2-2; 9 bases map to TRBD2. This CDR3 spans 14 amino acids. Germline CDR1 reads MNHEY; CDR2 reads SMNVEV (reference sequence). V dropped 7 bases and J dropped 5; count of bases not matched to a gene: 5. The CDR3 sequence: CASKGLAGTGELFF. Written as DNA, the CDR3 is TGTGCCAGCAAGGGACTAGCAGGGACCGGGGAGCTGTTTTTT.

In regard to this clonotype: This sequence is one base from a far larger clone and is likely a read error. The chain uses TRBV11-2 and TRBJ1-6; D unclear. CDR1 is SGHAT and CDR2 is FQNNGV in the germline V gene. CDR3 length: 12 amino acids. The CDR3 DNA is TGTGCCAGCAGCTTTTATAATCCACCCCTCCACTTT. The encoded protein is CASSFYNPPLHF.

The sample holds a few counts of this clonotype. The chain employs TRBV2 and TRBJ2-2, with 14 bases lining up with TRBD2. V trimming: 6 bases; J trimming: 6 bases; junction bases outside the gene matches: 6. Germline CDR1 SNHLY, CDR2 FYNNEI. The length of the CDR3 is 16 residues. The CDR3 coding sequence is TGTGCCAGCAGACCGGGACTAGCGGGAGCACCCGGGGAGCTGTTTTTT. Translated: CASRPGLAGAPGELFF.

At least ten counts were recorded for this clonotype. The rearrangement links TRBV5-8 to TRBJ2-1, with D possibly being TRBD1 (6 bases). CDR3 size: 15 residues. V was shortened by 3 bases and J by 2 bases, with 12 bases between the two germline ends. Germline CDR1 and CDR2: SGHTS and YDEGEE. Here the CDR3 DNA reads TGTGCCAGCAGCTCGGCAGGGGCCCCCTACAATGAGCAGTTCTTC. Amino acids: CASSSAGAPYNEQFF.

V and J are TRBV7-2 and TRBJ2-7; no firm D call. CDR3 length: 12 residues. The ends were cut back, 1 base at V and 7 bases at J, with 8 bases in the middle. Germline values: CDR1 SGHTA, CDR2 FQGNSA. The chain's CDR3 is CASSLGQPEQYF. CDR3 in DNA: TGTGCCAGCAGCTTAGGCCAGCCGGAGCAGTACTTC.

This clonotype has just a few counts. The CDR3 sequence: CSGIPRDPPYNEQFF. CDR3 nucleotides: TGCAGTGGCATTCCCCGGGACCCCCCGTACAATGAGCAGTTCTTC. The rearrangement joins TRBV20-1 to TRBJ2-1; either TRBD1 or TRBD2 may fit D (5 bases each). This CDR3 region has 15 residues. V lost 7 bases and J 4 bases, leaving 20 bases between the germline ends. Germline CDR1 is DFQATT and CDR2 is SNEGSKA (reference sequence).

The gene calls are TRBV11-2 and TRBJ1-1; 9 nucleotides agree with TRBD1. The CDR3 has 16 residues. The V and J ends lost 3 bases and 0 bases, in that order; junction bases with no gene match: 5. Germline loops: CDR1 SGHAT, CDR2 FQNNGV. The CDR3 is CASSLSGTGLNTEAFF. As DNA, the CDR3 is TGTGCCAGCAGCTTGTCCGGGACAGGGTTGAACACTGAAGCTTTCTTT.

This clonotype turned up a few times. This sequence joins TRBV2 and TRBJ1-5; 8 bases align to TRBD1. J gave up 1 base and V 5 bases, and 13 bases lay outside the gene matches. Germline CDR1 and CDR2: SNHLY and FYNNEI. The CDR3 extends over 18 amino acids. CDR3 loop: CASSLTGDLVLSNQPQHF. The DNA for the CDR3 is TGTGCCAGCAGTCTGACAGGGGACCTCGTCTTAAGCAATCAGCCCCAGCATTTT.

This clonotype was recorded many times. The chain is built from TRBV5-1 and TRBJ1-1, with unresolved D. V was trimmed by 0 bases and J by 1 base, leaving 7 bases between them. The germline V gene has CDR1 SGHRS and CDR2 YFSETQ. The CDR3 contains 14 residues. The CDR3 sequence: CASSLVQTNTEAFF. The CDR3 DNA reads as TGCGCCAGCAGCTTGGTACAGACGAACACTGAAGCTTTCTTT.

In this sample, this clonotype turned up many times. The chain is built from TRBV24-1 and TRBJ2-6; D not resolved. CDR1 is KGHDR and CDR2 is SFDVKD in the germline V gene. Trimming removed 4 bases at V and 2 bases at J, with 8 bases between. The CDR3 contains 15 residues. The CDR3 spells CATSDPRTGANVLTF. The CDR3 coding sequence is TGTGCCACCAGTGACCCTAGGACTGGGGCCAACGTCCTGACTTTC.

V gene TRBV18 combines with J gene TRBJ1-1; 7 bases are a match to TRBD1. Trimming cost V 3 bases and J 2 bases; bases outside gene matches: 6. From germline, CDR1 is KGHSH and CDR2 LQKENI. The length of the CDR3 is 15 residues. In DNA form, the CDR3 reads TGTGCCAGCTCACCGCGGGGACAGACAAACACTGAAGCTTTCTTT. Translating it yields CASSPRGQTNTEAFF.

At least ten counts were recorded for this clonotype. V and J are TRBV6-1 and TRBJ2-1; 10 positions match TRBD1. The CDR3 consists of 18 residues. After removal of 0 bases from V and 5 bases from J, the junction contained 10 bases not matched to a gene. The germline gives CDR1 MNHNS, CDR2 SASEGT. CDR3 residues: CASSEAFAAGQGDNEQFF. CDR3 nucleotide sequence: TGTGCCAGCAGTGAAGCTTTCGCGGCCGGACAGGGGGACAATGAGCAGTTCTTC.

This clonotype came up many times. The V and J genes are TRBV7-2 and TRBJ2-5; TRBD1 matches 9 bases. CDR3 length equals 16 residues. V shed 7 bases, J shed 1 base, and the junction held 10 bases outside the gene matches. Germline V CDR1 and CDR2: SGHTA, FQGNSA. The CDR3 bases are TGTGCCAGCAAACGGGGGCCGGGACAGGGCCAAGAGACCCAGTACTTC. Its translation: CASKRGPGQGQETQYF.

Ten or more counts support this clonotype. Compared with germline, one end of the junction differs, possibly owing to a read error. J is TRBJ1-5 and V is TRBV19; possible D gene TRBD1, 5 bases. CDR3 size: 14 residues. Looked up from germline, CDR1 is LNHDA and CDR2 is SQIVND (reference sequence). Here the CDR3 reads CASSIGGTNQPQHF. The CDR3 bases are TGTGCCAGCAGTATCGGGGGGACTAATCAGCCCCAGCATTTT.

The chain links TRBV2 to TRBJ1-4; D possibly corresponds to TRBD1 (6 bases). Between the trimmed V and J ends, which lost 4 bases and 0 bases, there was a span of 21 bases. Looked up from germline, CDR1 is SNHLY and CDR2 is FYNNEI. This CDR3 spans 19 amino acids. This CDR3 reads CASSGGTGHRDATNEKLFF. As DNA, the CDR3 is TGTGCCAGCAGTGGAGGGACGGGACACCGGGATGCAACTAATGAAAAACTGTTTTTT.